The 30 T cell receptor beta chains below come from one sample, sequenced in a study of blood T cell repertoires in COVID-19. Assay: immunoSEQ multiplex PCR; the TCRdb copy retains only in-frame clones and omits some. The sample has about 160,000 clones, 70% to 90% seen once. The sample taken for sequencing was peripheral blood. These receptors were obtained from a man aged 40-49 years with acute or convalescent COVID-19.

This chain joins TRBV6-5 and TRBJ2-7; 7 nucleotides match TRBD1. Trimming at V came to 6 bases and at J to 3 bases, leaving 8 bases not matched to a gene. CDR1 is MNHEY, CDR2 SVGAGI, per germline. This CDR3 spans 14 amino acids. The CDR3 here is CASSPDRAGYEQYF. CDR3 DNA sequence: TGTGCCAGCAGCCCAGACAGGGCCGGCTACGAGCAGTACTTC.

This clone has just a few counts. The V and J genes are TRBV3-1 (or the pseudogene TRBV3-2) and TRBJ1-2, with 10 bases identical to TRBD1. CDR3 length: 14 amino acids. With V trimmed by 4 bases and J by 3 bases, 2 bases remained unmatched. Germline V gene sequence: CDR1 LGHDT, CDR2 YNNKEL (reference sequence). The CDR3 loop reads CASSPGQGDYGYTF. The CDR3 DNA reads as TGTGCCAGCAGCCCCGGACAGGGGGACTATGGCTACACCTTC.

The chain uses TRBV29-1 and TRBJ1-2; D perhaps matches TRBD1 (6 bases). CDR3 size: 14 residues. The V gene's germline CDR1 is SQVTM and CDR2 ANQGSEA. V was clipped by 3 bases and J by 5 bases, with 16 bases between them. The CDR3 DNA reads as TGCAGCGTTGAGTCAGGGGACCAGAGGTATGGCTACACCTTC. Amino acids: CSVESGDQRYGYTF. Drawing the rest from reference TRBV29-1 and TRBJ1-2, the complete variable domain is SAVISQKPSRDICQRGTSLTIQCQVDSQVTMMFWYRQQPGQSLTLIATANQGSEATYESGFVIDKFPISRPNLTFSTLTVSNMSPEDSSIYLCSVESGDQRYGYTFGSGTRLTVV.

This chain joins TRBV2 and TRBJ2-5, with D uncertain. Germline loops: CDR1 SNHLY, CDR2 FYNNEI. This CDR3 has 13 residues. V gave up 6 bases and J gave up 3 bases, with 11 bases separating them. The CDR3 spells CASRLSGKETQYF. The DNA for the CDR3 is TGTGCCAGCAGGCTCTCAGGAAAAGAGACCCAGTACTTC.

This chain links TRBV2 with TRBJ2-1; 8 bases fit TRBD2. This CDR3 contains 15 residues. The germline V gene encodes CDR1 SNHLY and CDR2 FYNNEI. Unmatched junction bases numbered 9, after V lost 3 bases and J lost 8 bases. The CDR3 spells CASSDLSGGFDEQFF. CDR3 DNA: TGTGCCAGCAGTGATTTGTCGGGGGGGTTCGATGAGCAGTTCTTC.

This clone was observed once. The chain carries TRBV24-1 and TRBJ1-2; TRBD1 matches 9 bases. J gave up 7 bases and V 2 bases, and 1 base lay outside the gene matches. CDR1 and CDR2 (germline): KGHDR, SFDVKD. The CDR3 sequence is 13 residues long. CDR3 DNA: TGTGCCACCAGTGATTCGGACAGGGGTGGCTACACCTTC. Translation: CATSDSDRGGYTF.

Only one count was recorded for this clone. The V gene is TRBV5-4, the J gene TRBJ1-4; TRBD1 might be the D (5 bases). The CDR3 runs to 15 residues. Germline V gives CDR1 SGHNT, CDR2 YYREEE (reference sequence). V lost 4 bases to trimming and J lost 3 bases, with 13 bases between them. The CDR3 protein is CASSREGFSNEKLFF. CDR3 bases: TGTGCCAGCAGCAGGGAGGGGTTCTCTAATGAAAAACTGTTTTTT.

The rearrangement links TRBV28 to TRBJ1-3, with D hard to call. The CDR3 has 12 residues. Germline loops: CDR1 MDHEN, CDR2 SYDVKM. With 5 bases removed from V and 7 bases from J, the gap between germline ends came to 9 bases. CDR3 residues: CASSGGGNTIYF. The CDR3 nucleotides are TGTGCCAGCAGTGGAGGAGGGAACACCATATATTTT.

The rearrangement uses TRBV6-5 and TRBJ1-2; perhaps TRBD1 as D (6 bases). From germline, CDR1 is MNHEY and CDR2 SVGAGI. Trimming cost V 0 bases and J 6 bases, with 14 bases left between them. The CDR3 covers 15 residues. CDR3 in DNA: TGTGCCAGCAGTTACTCAAAGCCAGGGGTGGATGGCTACACCTTC. Translation: CASSYSKPGVDGYTF.

This chain's CDR3 is CASSLAGFSYNEQFF. CDR3 nucleotides: TGCGCCAGCAGCTTGGCAGGGTTCTCCTACAATGAGCAGTTCTTC. The rearrangement joins TRBV5-1 to TRBJ2-1; tentatively, D is TRBD1 (5 bases). CDR3 size: 15 residues. V was cut by 0 bases and J by 0 bases, with 7 bases left in between. Looked up from germline, CDR1 is SGHRS and CDR2 is YFSETQ.

This clone was found once. This CDR3 reads CAGYWGQTYEQYF. CDR3 bases: TGTGCCGGTTACTGGGGACAGACCTACGAGCAGTACTTC. This chain connects TRBV7-2 to TRBJ2-7, with 7 bases lining up with TRBD1. The length of the CDR3 is 13 residues. CDR1 is SGHTA, CDR2 FQGNSA, per germline. V was clipped by 11 bases and J by 2 bases; unmatched bases: 9.

V usage is TRBV14 and J usage is TRBJ2-5; D uncertain. The CDR3 runs 15 residues. Between the trimmed V and J ends, which lost 2 bases and 2 bases, there was a span of 12 bases. Germline V gene lookup returns CDR1 SGHDN and CDR2 FVKESK. CDR3 sequence (DNA): TGTGCCAGCAGCCAAAGGCGGCAAATTCAAGAGACCCAGTACTTC. Translating it yields CASSQRRQIQETQYF. Filled out from reference TRBV14 and TRBJ2-5, the complete variable domain reads EAGVTQFPSHSVIEKGQTVTLRCDPISGHDNLYWYRRVMGKEIKFLLHFVKESKQDESGMPNNRFLAERTGGTYSTLKVQPAELEDSGVYFCASSQRRQIQETQYFGPGTRLLVL.

The chain links TRBV28 to TRBJ2-7, with 7 bases fitting TRBD2. Germline V gene data show CDR1 as MDHEN and CDR2 as SYDVKM. The J segment lost 9 bases and the V segment lost 6 bases, leaving 11 bases of the junction unmatched. The CDR3 has 13 residues. The CDR3 DNA reads as TGTGCCAGCAGCTCGGGAGGATTCAGTCGGCAGTACTTC. Its translation: CASSSGGFSRQYF.

The V and J genes are TRBV29-1 and TRBJ2-7; TRBD2 matches 10 bases. This CDR3 is 14 amino acids long. The ends lost 4 bases at V and 0 bases at J; junction bases unmatched: 3. Germline V lookup: CDR1 SQVTM, CDR2 ANQGSEA. The CDR3 here is CSVVLAGASYEQYF. CDR3 nucleotides: TGCAGCGTTGTTCTAGCGGGGGCCTCCTACGAGCAGTACTTC.

This rearrangement joins TRBV11-2 to TRBJ1-1; no clear D gene. V dropped 5 bases and J dropped 2 bases, with 18 bases sitting between them. This CDR3 region has 16 residues. Germline loops: CDR1 SGHAT, CDR2 FQNNGV. CDR3 protein: CASSPDTPPGNTEAFF. The CDR3 DNA is TGTGCCAGCAGCCCAGACACCCCCCCCGGAAACACTGAAGCTTTCTTT. The variable domain in full, with the rest retrieved from reference TRBV11-2 and TRBJ1-1, is EAGVAQSPRYKIIEKRQSVAFWCNPISGHATLYWYQQILGQGPKLLIQFQNNGVVDDSQLPKDRFSAERLKGVDSTLKIQPAKLEDSAVYLCASSPDTPPGNTEAFFGQGTRLTVV.

The chain employs TRBV5-6 and TRBJ2-3; D possibly corresponds to TRBD2 (6 bases). Germline V gives CDR1 SGHDT, CDR2 YYEEEE. V was trimmed by 0 bases and J by 4 bases, leaving 12 bases between them. The CDR3 runs to 15 residues. CDR3 region: CASSLVAGRSDTQYF. CDR3 DNA: TGTGCCAGCAGCTTGGTGGCGGGGCGGTCAGATACGCAGTATTTT.

The chain combines TRBV5-1 with TRBJ2-7; possibly TRBD2 for D (6 bases). This CDR3 contains 13 residues. V was shortened by 3 bases and J by 2 bases, with 9 bases between the two germline ends. Germline V CDR1 and CDR2: SGHRS, YFSETQ. The CDR3 nucleotides are TGCGCCAGCAGCTCCCCGGGGGCCTACGAGCAGTACTTC. Its protein is CASSSPGAYEQYF.

The chain links TRBV16 to TRBJ1-5; D not certain. The V and J ends lost 0 bases and 4 bases respectively, with 10 bases between them. Germline CDR1 reads KGHSY; CDR2 reads FQNENV. The CDR3 loop spans 15 amino acids. The CDR3 sequence is CASSQSPTMNQPQHF. CDR3 DNA sequence: TGTGCCAGCAGCCAATCCCCCACAATGAATCAGCCCCAGCATTTT.

Only one count was recorded for this clone. J is TRBJ1-6 and V is TRBV30; D remains unclear. CDR1 is GTSNPN and CDR2 is SVGIG in the germline V gene (reference sequence). The CDR3 length is 17 residues. Deletions cut 4 bases from V and 7 bases from J, with 23 bases between. The DNA for the CDR3 is TGTGCCTGGACCAGACCGGCAAGCGGAGTACCAAATTCACCCCTCCACTTT. Translating gives CAWTRPASGVPNSPLHF. Variable domain in full (rest from reference TRBV30 and TRBJ1-6): SQTIHQWPATLVQPVGSPLSLECTVEGTSNPNLYWYRQAAGRGLQLLFYSVGIGQISSEVPQNLSASRPQDRQFILSSKKLLLSDSGFYLCAWTRPASGVPNSPLHFGNGTRLTVT.

This clone was picked up many times. This chain uses TRBV13 with TRBJ1-3; possibly TRBD1 for D (6 bases). The CDR3 is 15 amino acids. With 4 bases removed from V and 0 bases from J, the gap between germline ends came to 10 bases. Germline lookup yields CDR1 PRHDT and CDR2 FYEKMQ (reference sequence). Written as DNA, the CDR3 is TGTGCCAGCAGCTACAGGGCTCTCTCTGGAAACACCATATATTTT. This encodes CASSYRALSGNTIYF.

J is TRBJ1-3 and V is TRBV5-5, with TRBD1 identical over 9 bases. J lost 3 bases, V lost 4 bases, and 5 bases had no gene match. This CDR3 is 15 amino acids long. CDR1 is SGHKS and CDR2 is YYEKEE in the germline V gene (reference sequence). The CDR3 loop reads CASSAGTGLGNTIYF. DNA of the CDR3: TGTGCCAGCAGCGCGGGGACAGGGCTTGGAAACACCATATATTTT.

The chain carries TRBV29-1 and TRBJ1-4; D is undetermined. This CDR3 has 13 residues. Trimming shortened V by 1 base and J by 4 bases, and 7 bases separated the two germline ends. Germline CDR1 is SQVTM and CDR2 is ANQGSEA. The CDR3 region is CSVEASGNEKLFF. CDR3 DNA sequence: TGCAGCGTTGAAGCGTCCGGTAATGAAAAACTGTTTTTT.

The rearrangement links TRBV6-5 to TRBJ1-6; D is perhaps TRBD1 (5 bases). This CDR3 has 14 amino acids. The V gene lost 8 bases and the J gene lost 10 bases, with 18 bases spanning the gap. Germline CDR1 and CDR2: MNHEY and SVGAGI. CDR3 sequence reads: CASGQGIELSPLHF. CDR3 sequence (DNA): TGTGCCAGCGGGCAGGGAATTGAATTGTCACCCCTCCACTTT.

This clone appeared a single time. The chain links TRBV6-2 or TRBV6-3 to TRBJ1-5; D is unclear. Germline values: CDR1 MNHEY, CDR2 SVGEGT. The CDR3 has 14 amino acids. V was trimmed by 2 bases and J by 3 bases, leaving 8 bases between them. DNA of the CDR3: TGTGCCAGCAGTTACGGGCAAGTCAATCAGCCCCAGCATTTT. This translates into CASSYGQVNQPQHF.

The CDR3 DNA sequence: TGTGCCACCAGCTCGGGTTATAGCAATCAGCCCCAGCATTTT. Residues: CATSSGYSNQPQHF. The J gene is TRBJ1-5, the V gene TRBV15; D remains unclear. The germline CDR1 and CDR2 sequences are LNHNV and YYDKDF (reference sequence). V was clipped by 5 bases and J by 0 bases, with 8 bases between them. This CDR3 spans 14 amino acids. Filled out from reference TRBV15 and TRBJ1-5, the complete variable domain reads DAMVIQNPRYQVTQFGKPVTLSCSQTLNHNVMYWYQQKSSQAPKLLFHYYDKDFNNEADTPDNFQSRRPNTSFCFLDIRSPGLGDTAMYLCATSSGYSNQPQHFGDGTRLSIL.

This clone was detected once. V gene TRBV6-5 combines with J gene TRBJ1-1, with TRBD1 matching over 8 bases. Germline CDR1 reads MNHEY; CDR2 reads SVGAGI. The junction had 8 bases not matched to a gene; V was cut back by 4 bases and J by 4 bases. There are 15 residues in the CDR3. DNA for the CDR3: TGTGCCAGCAGTTCGGGGGGCAGGGGGCTCACTGAAGCTTTCTTT. Its protein is CASSSGGRGLTEAFF.

The chain employs TRBV9 and TRBJ2-7; tentative D call: TRBD1 (6 bases). Trimming took off 4 bases at V and 5 bases at J, with 16 bases between the two ends. CDR1 SGDLS and CDR2 YYNGEE come from the germline V gene. CDR3 length: 14 residues. The CDR3 loop reads CASSPDSGHHEQYF. The CDR3 DNA follows: TGTGCCAGCAGCCCGGACAGTGGGCACCACGAGCAGTACTTC.

The chain uses TRBV6-6 and TRBJ2-3; 7 nucleotides line up with TRBD1. This CDR3 is 16 amino acids long. After removal of 0 bases from V and 5 bases from J, the junction contained 8 bases not matched to a gene. CDR1 MNHNY and CDR2 SVGAGI come from the germline V gene (reference sequence). Here the CDR3 reads CASSYSRQGYGDTQYF. In DNA, the CDR3 is TGTGCCAGCAGTTACTCGAGACAGGGATATGGAGATACGCAGTATTTT.

This chain links TRBV10-3 with TRBJ2-2; weak D call: TRBD2 (5 bases). The germline V gene has CDR1 ENHRY and CDR2 SYGVKD. Deletions cut 7 bases from V and 4 bases from J, with 10 bases between. CDR3 size: 13 residues. CDR3 coding DNA: TGTGCCATCACCCGAACTAGCACCGGGGAGCTGTTTTTT. This codes for CAITRTSTGELFF.

The gene calls are TRBV6-5 and TRBJ2-7, with 9 bases that match TRBD1. The CDR3 sequence is 15 residues long. Germline-derived CDR1 and CDR2 are MNHEY and SVGAGI. V gave up 0 bases and J gave up 4 bases; unmatched junction bases: 4. CDR3 in amino acids: CASSYSNRGQYEQYF. As DNA, the CDR3 is TGTGCCAGCAGTTACTCGAACAGGGGGCAGTACGAGCAGTACTTC.